This entry is about one TCR beta chain. Its antigen remains unidentified. This sample stems from a study of blood T cells in healthy people across ages. Study information: Template switching caught about one barcoded beta molecule for each two T cells.

Findings and limits, study-wide: The diversity estimates, figures obtained from one million T cells, were considered underestimates. Older individuals had lower TCR beta diversity per million T cells (the decline was roughly linear).

The ends lost 2 bases at V and 3 bases at J; junction bases unmatched: 8. The CDR3 consists of 16 residues. The germline V gene encodes CDR1 MGHDK and CDR2 SYGVNS. Using a J-beta primer mix together with a sample-barcoded 5' primer, a second PCR was run for about 7 to 12 cycles. Researchers report that a template-switch adaptor with 12 random nucleotides tagged each cDNA molecule. A single record per CDR3 protein comes from TCRdb applying MiXCR to the 5' RACE reads. The data show 600,000 to 650,000 distinct CDR3 sequences, under 65% seen once. Sequenced input: blood. The V call is TRBV25-1, the J call TRBJ2-3; 7 nucleotides align to TRBD1. This clonotype originated in a man between 60 and 75 years old in good health. The CDR3 DNA reads as TGTGCCAGCAGTGAACCAACAGGGGCCCGGACAGATACGCAGTATTTT. Translating gives CASSEPTGARTDTQYF. Supplemented by reference TRBV25-1 and TRBJ2-3, the full variable domain reads EADIYQTPRYLVIGTGKKITLECSQTMGHDKMYWYQQDPGMELHLIHYSYGVNSTEKGDLSSESTVSRIRTEHFPLTLESARPSHTSQYLCASSEPTGARTDTQYFGPGTRLTVL.